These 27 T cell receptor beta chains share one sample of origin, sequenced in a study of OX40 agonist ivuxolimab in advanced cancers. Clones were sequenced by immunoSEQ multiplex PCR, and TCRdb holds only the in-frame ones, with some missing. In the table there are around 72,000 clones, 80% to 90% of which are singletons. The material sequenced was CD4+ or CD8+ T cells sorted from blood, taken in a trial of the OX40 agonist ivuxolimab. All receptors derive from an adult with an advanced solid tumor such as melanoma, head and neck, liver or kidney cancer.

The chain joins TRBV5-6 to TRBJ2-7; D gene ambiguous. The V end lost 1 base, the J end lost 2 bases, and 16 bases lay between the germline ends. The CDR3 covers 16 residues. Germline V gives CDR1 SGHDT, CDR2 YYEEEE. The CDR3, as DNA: TGTGCCAGCAGCTTGTATACCCCGACTCCCGCCTACGAGCAGTACTTC. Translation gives CASSLYTPTPAYEQYF.

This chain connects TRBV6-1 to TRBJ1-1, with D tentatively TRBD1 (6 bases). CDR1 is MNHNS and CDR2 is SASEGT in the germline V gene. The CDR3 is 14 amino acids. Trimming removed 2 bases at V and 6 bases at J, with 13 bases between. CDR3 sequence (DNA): TGTGCCAGCAGTGAACGGACAGACTATGCTGAAGCTTTCTTT. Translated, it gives CASSERTDYAEAFF.

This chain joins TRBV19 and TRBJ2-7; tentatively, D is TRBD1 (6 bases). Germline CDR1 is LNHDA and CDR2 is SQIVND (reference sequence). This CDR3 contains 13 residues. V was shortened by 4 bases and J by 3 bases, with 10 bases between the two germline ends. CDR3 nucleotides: TGTGCCAGTAGTAGACCGGACAGCTACGAGCAGTACTTC. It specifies CASSRPDSYEQYF.

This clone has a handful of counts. The CDR3 loop is CASSPARGQGNTIYF. For the CDR3, the DNA is TGTGCCAGCAGCCCTGCCAGGGGGCAAGGAAACACCATATATTTT. The genes are TRBV7-3 and TRBJ1-3; 8 nucleotides line up with TRBD1. J lost 4 bases, V lost 5 bases, and 7 bases had no gene match. Germline CDR1 and CDR2: SGHTA and FQGTGA. The CDR3 extends over 15 amino acids.

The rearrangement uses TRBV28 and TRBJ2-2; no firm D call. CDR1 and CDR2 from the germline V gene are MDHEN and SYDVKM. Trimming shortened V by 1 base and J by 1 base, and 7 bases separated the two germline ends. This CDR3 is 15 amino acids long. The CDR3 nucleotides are TGTGCCAGCAGTTTATCCCGGATGAACACCGGGGAGCTGTTTTTT. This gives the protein CASSLSRMNTGELFF.

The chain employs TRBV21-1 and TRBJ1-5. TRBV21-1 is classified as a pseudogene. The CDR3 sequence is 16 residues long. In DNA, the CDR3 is TGTGCCAGCAGCCCGGAGGGTAAACGGGGCAATCAGCCCCAGCATTTT. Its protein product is CASSPEGKRGNQPQHF.

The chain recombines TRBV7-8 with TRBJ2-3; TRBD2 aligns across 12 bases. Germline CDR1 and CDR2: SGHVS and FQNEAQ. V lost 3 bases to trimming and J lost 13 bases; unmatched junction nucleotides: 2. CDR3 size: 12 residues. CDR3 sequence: CASSFPSGREYF. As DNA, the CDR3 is TGTGCCAGCAGCTTCCCTAGCGGGAGGGAGTATTTT.

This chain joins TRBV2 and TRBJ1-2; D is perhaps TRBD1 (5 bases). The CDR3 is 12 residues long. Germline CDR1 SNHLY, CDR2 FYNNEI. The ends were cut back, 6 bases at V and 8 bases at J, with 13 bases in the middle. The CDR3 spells CASSKGADGYTF. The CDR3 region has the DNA TGTGCCAGCAGCAAAGGGGCCGACGGCTACACCTTC.

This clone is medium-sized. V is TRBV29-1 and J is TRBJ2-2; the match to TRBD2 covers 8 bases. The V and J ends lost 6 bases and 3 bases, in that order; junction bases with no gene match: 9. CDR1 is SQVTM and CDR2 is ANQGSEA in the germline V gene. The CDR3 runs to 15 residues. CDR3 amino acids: CSVPRTSMDTGELFF. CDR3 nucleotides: TGCAGCGTCCCCCGGACTAGCATGGACACCGGGGAGCTGTTTTTT.

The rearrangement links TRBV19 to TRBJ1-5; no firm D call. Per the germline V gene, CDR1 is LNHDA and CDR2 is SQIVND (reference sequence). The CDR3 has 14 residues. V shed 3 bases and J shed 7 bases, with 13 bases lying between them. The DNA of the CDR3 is TGTGCCAGTAGTATGTACTTATGGGGACAGCCCCAGCATTTT. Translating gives CASSMYLWGQPQHF.

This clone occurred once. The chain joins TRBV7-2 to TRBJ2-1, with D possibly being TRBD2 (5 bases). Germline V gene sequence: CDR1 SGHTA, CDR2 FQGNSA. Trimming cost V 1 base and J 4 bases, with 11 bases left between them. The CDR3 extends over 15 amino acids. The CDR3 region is CASSLGRGLYNEQFF. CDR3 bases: TGTGCCAGCAGCTTAGGTCGCGGGTTATACAATGAGCAGTTCTTC.

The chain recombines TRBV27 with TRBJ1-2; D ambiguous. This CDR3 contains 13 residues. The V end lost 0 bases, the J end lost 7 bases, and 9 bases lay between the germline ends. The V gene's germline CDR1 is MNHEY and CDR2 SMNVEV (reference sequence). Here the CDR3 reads CASSLSGSGGYTF. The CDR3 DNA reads TGTGCCAGCAGTTTATCCGGGAGTGGTGGCTACACCTTC.

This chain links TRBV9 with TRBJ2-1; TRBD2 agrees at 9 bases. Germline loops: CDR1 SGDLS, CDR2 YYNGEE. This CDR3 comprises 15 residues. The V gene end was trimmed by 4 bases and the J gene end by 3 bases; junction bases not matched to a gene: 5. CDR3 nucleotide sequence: TGTGCCAGCAGCTCCCCTAGCGGGGTCTACAATGAGCAGTTCTTC. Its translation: CASSSPSGVYNEQFF.

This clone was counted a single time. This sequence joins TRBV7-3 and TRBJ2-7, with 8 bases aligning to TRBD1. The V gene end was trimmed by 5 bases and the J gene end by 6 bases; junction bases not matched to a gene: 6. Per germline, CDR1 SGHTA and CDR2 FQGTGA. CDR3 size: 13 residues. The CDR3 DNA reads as TGTGCCAGCAGCCCTATAACAGGGGGCGAGCAGTACTTC. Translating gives CASSPITGGEQYF.

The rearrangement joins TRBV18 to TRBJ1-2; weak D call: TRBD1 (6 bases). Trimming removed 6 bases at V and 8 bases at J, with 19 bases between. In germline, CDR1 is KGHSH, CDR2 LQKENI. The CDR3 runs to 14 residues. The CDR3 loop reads CASSNSRGAQGYTF. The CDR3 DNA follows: TGTGCCAGCTCGAACTCGCGGGGGGCGCAGGGCTACACCTTC.

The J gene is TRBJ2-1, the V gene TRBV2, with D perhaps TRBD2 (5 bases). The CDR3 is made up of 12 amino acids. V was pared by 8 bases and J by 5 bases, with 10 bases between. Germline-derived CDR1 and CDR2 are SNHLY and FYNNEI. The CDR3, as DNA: TGTGCCAGCGAGAGGGAAAACAATGAGCAGTTCTTC. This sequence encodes CASERENNEQFF. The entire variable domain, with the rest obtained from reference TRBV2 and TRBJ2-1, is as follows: EPEVTQTPSHQVTQMGQEVILRCVPISNHLYFYWYRQILGQKVEFLVSFYNNEISEKSEIFDDQFSVERPDGSNFTLKIRSTKLEDSAMYFCASERENNEQFFGPGTRLTVL.

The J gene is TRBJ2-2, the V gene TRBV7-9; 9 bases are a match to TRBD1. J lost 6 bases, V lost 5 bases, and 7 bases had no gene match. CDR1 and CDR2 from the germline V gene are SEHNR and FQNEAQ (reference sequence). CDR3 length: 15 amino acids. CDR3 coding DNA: TGTGCCAGCAGCCCCGGGACAGGGAGGGCCGGGGAGCTGTTTTTT. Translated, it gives CASSPGTGRAGELFF. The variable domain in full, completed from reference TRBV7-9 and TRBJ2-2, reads DTGVSQNPRHKITKRGQNVTFRCDPISEHNRLYWYRQTLGQGPEFLTYFQNEAQLEKSRLLSDRFSAERPKGSFSTLEIQRTEQGDSAMYLCASSPGTGRAGELFFGEGSRLTVL.

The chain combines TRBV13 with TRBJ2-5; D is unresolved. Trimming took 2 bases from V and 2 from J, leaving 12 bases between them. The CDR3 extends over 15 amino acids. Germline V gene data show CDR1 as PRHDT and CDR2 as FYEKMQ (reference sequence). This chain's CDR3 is CASSLPTLGQETQYF. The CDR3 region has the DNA TGTGCCAGCAGCTTACCTACCCTCGGACAAGAGACCCAGTACTTC. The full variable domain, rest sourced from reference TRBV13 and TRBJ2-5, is AAGVIQSPRHLIKEKRETATLKCYPIPRHDTVYWYQQGPGQDPQFLISFYEKMQSDKGSIPDRFSAQQFSDYHSELNMSSLELGDSALYFCASSLPTLGQETQYFGPGTRLLVL.

CDR3 loop: CASSSRGTTGELFF. The CDR3 bases are TGTGCCAGCAGCTCCCGCGGAACTACCGGGGAGCTGTTTTTT. The chain employs TRBV7-9 and TRBJ2-2; D call uncertain. Trimming removed 4 bases from V and 5 bases from J, with 11 bases in between. CDR1 is SEHNR, CDR2 FQNEAQ, per germline (reference sequence). This CDR3 is 14 amino acids long.

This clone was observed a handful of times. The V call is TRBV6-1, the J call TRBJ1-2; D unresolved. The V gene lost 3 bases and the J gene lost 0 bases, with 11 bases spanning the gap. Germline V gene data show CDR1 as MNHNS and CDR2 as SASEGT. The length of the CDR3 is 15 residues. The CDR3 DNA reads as TGTGCCAGCAGTGAGTTTAGAGGAGCTAACTATGGCTACACCTTC. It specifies CASSEFRGANYGYTF.

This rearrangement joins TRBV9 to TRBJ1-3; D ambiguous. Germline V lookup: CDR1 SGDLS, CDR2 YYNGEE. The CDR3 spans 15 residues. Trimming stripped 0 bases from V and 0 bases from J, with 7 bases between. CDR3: CASSVDGTSGNTIYF. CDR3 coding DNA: TGTGCCAGCAGCGTAGACGGCACCTCTGGAAACACCATATATTTT.

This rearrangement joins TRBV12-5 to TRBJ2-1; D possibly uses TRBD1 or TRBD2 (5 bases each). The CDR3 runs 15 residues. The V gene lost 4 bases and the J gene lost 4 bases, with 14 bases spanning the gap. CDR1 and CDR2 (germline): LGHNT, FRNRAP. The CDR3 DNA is TGTGCTAGTGGTTCTTATGGGGACCGATACAATGAGCAGTTCTTC. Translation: CASGSYGDRYNEQFF.

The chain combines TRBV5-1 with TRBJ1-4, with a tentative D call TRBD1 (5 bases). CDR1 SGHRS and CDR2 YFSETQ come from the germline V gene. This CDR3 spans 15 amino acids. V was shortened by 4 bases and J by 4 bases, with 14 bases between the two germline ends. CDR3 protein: CASSARQRGNEKLFF. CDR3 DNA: TGCGCCAGCAGCGCGAGACAGAGGGGTAATGAAAAACTGTTTTTT.

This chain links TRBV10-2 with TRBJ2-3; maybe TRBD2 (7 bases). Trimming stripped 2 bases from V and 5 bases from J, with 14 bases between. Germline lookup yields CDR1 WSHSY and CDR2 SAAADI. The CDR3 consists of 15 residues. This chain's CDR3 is CASSEVRGQGDTQYF. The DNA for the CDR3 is TGCGCCAGCAGTGAGGTGCGGGGGCAAGGAGATACGCAGTATTTT.

The CDR3 here is CASGGGLTDTQYF. Written as DNA, the CDR3 is TGCGCCAGCGGTGGGGGACTCACAGATACGCAGTATTTT. This chain connects TRBV5-1 to TRBJ2-3, with D possibly TRBD2 on 6 matching bases. Trimming left V 7 bases short and J 2 bases short, with 11 bases between. Germline loops: CDR1 SGHRS, CDR2 YFSETQ. The CDR3 contains 13 residues.

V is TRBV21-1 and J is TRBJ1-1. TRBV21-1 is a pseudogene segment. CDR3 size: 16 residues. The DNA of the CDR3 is TGTGCCAGCAGCAAAGGCCCGGGCCTCATGAACACTGAAGCTTTCTTT. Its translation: CASSKGPGLMNTEAFF.

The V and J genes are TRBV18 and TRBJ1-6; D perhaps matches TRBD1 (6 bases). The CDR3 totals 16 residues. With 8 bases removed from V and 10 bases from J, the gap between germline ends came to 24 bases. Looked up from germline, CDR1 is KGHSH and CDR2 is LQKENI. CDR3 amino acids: CASPTGQRRVGSPLHF. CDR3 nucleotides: TGTGCCAGCCCGACCGGACAGAGGCGAGTAGGGTCACCCCTCCACTTT. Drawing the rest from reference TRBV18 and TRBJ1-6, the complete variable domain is NAGVMQNPRHLVRRRGQEARLRCSPMKGHSHVYWYRQLPEEGLKFMVYLQKENIIDESGMPKERFSAEFPKEGPSILRIQQVVRGDSAAYFCASPTGQRRVGSPLHFGNGTRLTVT.